The entry that follows covers one T cell receptor beta chain sequence. No cognate antigen has been identified for it. No much larger clonotype is one base removed from it; base qualities were not supplied. The cohort was made up of hundreds of healthy bone marrow donors. All cohort members were sampled while nominally healthy, although unrecorded immune exposures were likely present. The donor tested CMV seronegative and was one of the 352 seronegative cohort members. A peripheral blood sample was provided by each donor, and peripheral blood mononuclear cells were used for TCR beta sequencing. The Qiagen DNeasy Blood Extraction Kit was used to extract genomic DNA from the blood cell samples. These data originate in a study of cytomegalovirus exposure and HLA in healthy donors (TCRdb year 2017). Background on the whole study: According to an earlier analysis of several hundred of the donors, some 170 million T cells yielded 90 million to 140 million unique TCR beta sequences and roughly 280 Gb of sequence data. Among 300 to 500 genotyped donors of the cohort, an average of roughly 230,000 unique TCR beta nucleotide sequences was sequenced per donor, of which roughly 18% were non-productive. In addition to the first cohort of roughly 670 subjects, a separate validation cohort of around 110 different subjects was used. The study combined high-throughput TCR immunosequencing, statistical association of individual TCRs with disease status, and machine learning to predict cytomegalovirus infection status. Alongside the repertoire data, information on donor age, sex, ethnicity and CMV serostatus was compiled. The study aimed to test whether signatures of past pathogen exposure could be identified by cataloging public T cell receptors. An earlier analysis of 587 of the donors used high-throughput TCR beta sequencing to judge whether each TCR beta V gene segment behaved as functional or pseudogenic. A later analysis re-examined previously published TCR beta repertoires from more than 600 donors and added high-resolution HLA genotyping to investigate patterns of TCR occurrence. Every repertoire in the discovery cohort had been generated on one and the same sequencing platform. In the later analysis, no new phenotypic data were used to find candidate immune exposures; instead, reliance was placed on TCR beta sequences and their occurrence across donors. An early release that covered several hundred HLA-typed donors contained around 330 gigabases of sequencing data and around 80 million unique TCR sequences. The study used immunosequencing to profile the T cell repertoires of 666 subjects and linked those repertoires to cytomegalovirus serostatus. In a later genetic analysis, genome-wide SNP genotypes for 398 of the 666 donors were used, and that subset was treated as a discovery cohort. Of the roughly 400 genotyped donors, roughly 76% were placed in the genetic ancestry cluster associated with self-reported Caucasian donors. Four to six DR-DQ haplotypes were handled as single units for association and clustering, since linkage in the cohort was strong. HLA typing included class I and class II loci at four-digit resolution. Typing coverage varied by locus: about 620-640 donors for A, B, C, DRB1 and DQB1; more than 500 for DQA1; 600 to 610 for DPA1; approximately 490 for DPB1.

General findings and caveats noted by the study authors: The cohort was sequenced for TCR beta chains only, and without alpha or paired-chain data the features that could be detected were limited. Roughly uniform sequencing depth across donors was assumed in presence/absence analyses, although this assumption may not hold. Three of the identified cytomegalovirus-associated TCR beta chains were confirmed in vitro to be specific for cytomegalovirus antigens. HLA typing was unavailable for some donors at each locus, so association tests used only the typed subset. Because counts were too low, seventeen rarely observed V segments, including chromosome 9 orphons, were left out of the earlier analysis of roughly 600 of the donors. A later analysis associated 15,000 to 20,000 TCR beta sequences with specific HLA alleles at a false discovery rate of 0.05. Assigning TCR associations to individual alleles was difficult when HLA alleles, especially DR and DQ, strongly co-occurred. Some IMGT-functional V segments, including TRBV6-2 and TRBV6-3, could not be told apart with the 87-base-pair reads, so those segments were excluded. Most CMV-associated TCR beta chains appeared to be HLA-restricted in a later analysis, and the HLA associations seemed to be driven largely by CMV exposure. Most TCR sequences were seen in very few donors, while some public TCRs were found in many individuals. A further reported finding was that TCR beta sequences accurately predicted the HLA-A and HLA-B alleles for most subjects in the first cohort. A group of highly shared sequence variants was considered likely to be a technical artifact of the sequencing pipeline. V-gene and J-gene trimming of TCR beta chains was associated with a missense DCLRE1C variant in a later genetic analysis, and the association was replicated in an independent cohort. The classifier was reported to diagnose cytomegalovirus status with high specificity and sensitivity in both the original and validation cohorts. It was suggested by the authors that the approach could potentially be generalized to other disease states and immunological phenotypes. In a later analysis, the rate of TCR association differed among HLA loci, with DRB1 alleles having the most associated TCRs and HLA-C alleles having the fewest. A total of fewer than 200 TCR beta chains were listed by the study as associated with cytomegalovirus. In a later analysis, several top co-occurrence clusters were reported to appear linked to parvovirus B19, influenza, CMV and Epstein-Barr virus. Immune exposure information for the cohort was limited to CMV serostatus. In a later analysis, HLA-associated TCR beta chains were found to be more clonally expanded and to have lower generation probabilities than equally common non-associated chains. Correlated functional status among segregating V segments might reflect linkage disequilibrium, but an unknown experimental factor could not be ruled out. In a later genetic analysis, fewer N-insertions in productive TCRs were reported among donors in an Asian-associated ancestry cluster than the roughly 710-donor mean. An earlier analysis of around 500 of the donors showed that most TCR beta V segments appeared in productive rearrangements either about 90% or about 30% of the time, which broadly matched IMGT annotations.

Library construction relied on the immunoSEQ multiplex PCR assay. The multiplex PCR relied on a mix of 60 forward primers for TCR Vbeta segments and 13 reverse primers for TCR Jbeta segments. Amplification of the CDR3 region of rearranged TCR beta genes was performed with a multiplex PCR assay on genomic DNA. Amplified TCR beta libraries were sequenced as 87-base-pair reads on the Illumina HiSeq System. As for how the authors treated the data: Across the 670 or so repertoires, a later analysis counted approximately 83 million unique TCR beta chains, 9.5 million to 13 million of which were shared by at least two donors. A nearest-neighbor algorithm error-corrected the raw reads and collapsed the reads into unique sequences, merging closely related sequences to remove PCR and sequencing errors. Alignment of CDR3 sequences to IMGT reference sequences was used to assign V, D and J gene segments. For a sequence to be retained, a match of at least six nucleotides was required to both a V gene segment and a J gene segment. Rearrangements were classified as productive when the CDR3 lacked stop codons and remained in frame with V and J, and all other rearrangements were classified as non-productive. Following IMGT convention, CDR3 was defined as the stretch from the second conserved V-encoded cysteine to the conserved J-encoded phenylalanine. Sequences without an unambiguous match to a single V gene segment were excluded from the earlier analysis of 450 to 750 of the donors. In an earlier analysis of some 590 of the donors, a V segment was called functional when productive rearrangements were above 56.7%, and segregating when the standard deviation between donors exceeded 5%. A statistical classification framework was built to diagnose cytomegalovirus status from the catalog of TCR beta chain sequences. A later analysis assigned V and J genes by comparing TCR nucleotide sequences with IMGT/GENE-DB human TR gene sequences. A later analysis assigned CDR3 sequences and most-parsimonious VDJ recombination scenarios with the TCRdist pipeline. In a later analysis, every TCR beta chain was defined by the combination of its CDR3 amino acid sequence and its V-gene family, and reads without a unique V-gene family were dropped. As a way to deal with suspected cross-contamination and a sequencing artifact, a later analysis dropped over 550 nucleotide sequences that were highly shared and had low generation probability. For each public chain, a later analysis derived a clonal expansion index from normalized ranks of inferred template counts within each repertoire. Generation probabilities in a later analysis came from a VDJ recombination model fitted to out-of-frame rearrangements, and those results were checked against IGoR. Hypergeometric tests were used in a later analysis to score TCR-TCR, TCR-HLA and TCR-CMV co-occurrence, with a repertoire-size bias correction applied to the TCR pairs. A later analysis estimated false discovery rates by permuting HLA or CMV assignments 20 times. In a later analysis, co-occurring TCRs were grouped using DBSCAN, with TCRdist sequence similarity added in when clustering inside HLA-allele-positive subsets. For co-occurrence clustering, repertoires with fewer than 30,000 or more than 120,000 public chains were excluded, along with five repertoires with anomalous nucleotide sharing. What TCRdb holds here is the immuneACCESS table cut down to in-frame rearrangements. Part of the clones is not present; checked against another copy, under half of the missing clones reflect an unresolved V gene, and the others are unexplained. The V and J calls and the clone size are those of that table, but D and trimming were determined from the DNA. The sample includes hundreds of thousands of clones, with 70% to 90% observed a single time. The top ten hold more than 2% of the sample.

Its CDR3 holds 16 amino acids, cysteine through phenylalanine. The retained sequence is limited to the CDR3, 48 bases, with the frame set at the first base. V gives up 3 bases and J gives up 4 bases, and the segment between their germline ends measures 19 bases. For CDR1 and CDR2, the germline V gene lists SGDLS and YYNGEE. The chain uses TRBV9 and TRBJ1-2; a weak D assignment points to TRBD1 (6 bases agree). The origin of this receptor is a young woman in good health and CMV-seronegative. The sample comprised PBMCs. The DNA sequence follows: TGTGCCAGCAGCGCCGAGATCACAGGGTCGGTCTATGGCTACACCTTC. It translates as CASSAEITGSVYGYTF.